What follows are 13 T cell receptor beta chains derived from one specimen sequenced in a study of blood T cell repertoires in COVID-19 (dated by TCRdb to the early 2020s). Library construction relied on the immunoSEQ multiplex PCR assay. In its TCRdb copy, this immuneACCESS table keeps in-frame sequences only and misses some clones. Where compared with another copy, unresolved V genes explain less than half of these, and the others have no known cause. The sample records some 220,000 clones, 83% of which are singletons. The biggest ten clones account for about 1.3% of the sample. Specimen: peripheral blood. These receptors were taken from a woman aged 30 to 39 with COVID-19, enrolled during active disease.

This chain connects TRBV7-9 to TRBJ1-1; a possible D gene is TRBD1 (6 bases). From germline, CDR1 is SEHNR and CDR2 FQNEAQ (reference sequence). V lost 3 bases to trimming and J lost 1 base, with 9 bases between them. The CDR3 has 14 residues. CDR3 loop: CASSFGGQNTEAFF. Written as DNA, the CDR3 is TGTGCCAGCAGCTTCGGGGGGCAGAACACTGAAGCTTTCTTT.

V usage is TRBV6-5 and J usage is TRBJ1-2; D perhaps matches TRBD1 (6 bases). Trimming shortened V by 6 bases and J by 7 bases, and 12 bases separated the two germline ends. Germline V gene lookup returns CDR1 MNHEY and CDR2 SVGAGI. The length of the CDR3 is 12 residues. The CDR3 bases are TGTGCCAGCAGGACTGGGGGCTCTGGCTACACCTTC. Its protein is CASRTGGSGYTF.

CDR3 region: CASSSNPPGTAYGYTF. The CDR3 bases are TGTGCCAGCAGCTCAAATCCTCCCGGGACAGCTTATGGCTACACCTTC. This rearrangement joins TRBV7-9 to TRBJ1-2; TRBD1 matches 7 bases. V gave up 4 bases and J gave up 5 bases; unmatched junction bases: 13. Germline CDR1 and CDR2: SEHNR and FQNEAQ (reference sequence). There are 16 residues in the CDR3.

The chain recombines TRBV6-6 with TRBJ2-7; maybe TRBD1 (5 bases). This CDR3 has 12 residues. CDR1 and CDR2 (germline): MNHNY, SVGAGI (reference sequence). V was shortened by 5 bases and J by 4 bases, with 9 bases between the two germline ends. Written as DNA, the CDR3 is TGTGCCAGCAGTCCTACAGGTTACGAGCAGTACTTC. Protein product: CASSPTGYEQYF.

This clone was counted only a few times. The chain carries TRBV15 and TRBJ2-7, with 9 nucleotides matching TRBD2. The trim removed 4 bases at V and 2 bases at J, leaving 9 bases unmatched. The CDR3 is 16 residues long. Germline CDR1 reads LNHNV; CDR2 reads YYDKDF (reference sequence). CDR3 loop: CATSIIGGGGPYEQYF. The CDR3 DNA is TGTGCCACCAGCATTATCGGCGGGGGGGGGCCCTACGAGCAGTACTTC.

The rearrangement joins TRBV30 to TRBJ1-5; D ambiguous. The CDR3 sequence is 8 residues long. The V end was cut by 2 bases, the J end by 12 bases, with 2 bases between. Germline CDR1 GTSNPN, CDR2 SVGIG (reference sequence). The CDR3 DNA reads TGTGCCTGGAGTCGCCAGCATTTT. It yields the protein CAWSRQHF.

This chain connects TRBV5-5 to TRBJ2-1, with 7 bases aligning to TRBD1. The CDR3 runs to 16 residues. J lost 6 bases, V lost 1 base, and 10 bases had no gene match. Germline assignment: CDR1 SGHKS and CDR2 YYEKEE (reference sequence). In DNA form, the CDR3 reads TGTGCCAGCAGCTTGAAGGACAGGAGCTGGAGCAATGAGCAGTTCTTC. Translated: CASSLKDRSWSNEQFF.

This clone appeared a single time. The chain is built from TRBV6-4 and TRBJ2-5, with D possibly being TRBD1 (5 bases). V lost 5 bases to trimming and J lost 3 bases, with 16 bases between them. Germline loops: CDR1 MRHNA, CDR2 SNTAGT. CDR3 length: 15 residues. The CDR3 sequence is CASSRREEEKETQYF. DNA for the CDR3: TGTGCCAGCAGTCGCAGGGAAGAGGAGAAAGAGACCCAGTACTTC.

The V and J genes are TRBV6-2 or TRBV6-3 and TRBJ2-7; D perhaps matches TRBD1 (5 bases). V lost 4 bases and J lost 4, with 8 bases in between. The CDR3 spans 12 residues. Per germline, CDR1 MNHEY and CDR2 SVGEGT. CDR3 region: CASSLQGYEQYF. DNA of the CDR3: TGTGCCAGCAGTTTGCAGGGTTACGAGCAGTACTTC.

The chain carries TRBV3-1 (or the pseudogene TRBV3-2) and TRBJ2-5, with 10 bases fitting TRBD1. In germline, CDR1 is LGHDT, CDR2 YNNKEL (reference sequence). The CDR3 runs to 14 residues. V dropped 4 bases and J dropped 5; count of bases not matched to a gene: 4. CDR3 sequence reads: CASSLTGGSETQYF. CDR3 DNA sequence: TGTGCCAGCAGCCTGACAGGGGGCTCGGAGACCCAGTACTTC.

V is TRBV2 and J is TRBJ1-3; D is undetermined. Trimming took off 4 bases at V and 1 base at J, with 8 bases between the two ends. CDR3 length: 14 amino acids. Germline V gives CDR1 SNHLY, CDR2 FYNNEI. CDR3 sequence reads: CASSAGISGNTIYF. DNA for the CDR3: TGTGCCAGCAGTGCAGGTATATCTGGAAACACCATATATTTT.

The chain is built from TRBV4-2 and TRBJ1-6; possibly TRBD1 for D (5 bases). Trimming cost V 0 bases and J 7 bases, with 19 bases left between them. Germline CDR1 reads LGHNA; CDR2 reads YNFKEQ. The length of the CDR3 is 18 residues. The CDR3 DNA follows: TGTGCCAGCAGCCAAGAAATTCTTCGGCAGGGCTCGAATTCACCCCTCCACTTT. This sequence encodes CASSQEILRQGSNSPLHF.

The rearrangement uses TRBV4-2 and TRBJ2-7; D is unclear. The CDR3 runs 14 residues. V lost 4 bases, J lost 0 bases, and 10 bases lay in between. CDR1 LGHNA and CDR2 YNFKEQ come from the germline V gene. CDR3 coding DNA: TGTGCCAGCAGCCCCCGCGGTCCCTCCTACGAGCAGTACTTC. Residues: CASSPRGPSYEQYF.